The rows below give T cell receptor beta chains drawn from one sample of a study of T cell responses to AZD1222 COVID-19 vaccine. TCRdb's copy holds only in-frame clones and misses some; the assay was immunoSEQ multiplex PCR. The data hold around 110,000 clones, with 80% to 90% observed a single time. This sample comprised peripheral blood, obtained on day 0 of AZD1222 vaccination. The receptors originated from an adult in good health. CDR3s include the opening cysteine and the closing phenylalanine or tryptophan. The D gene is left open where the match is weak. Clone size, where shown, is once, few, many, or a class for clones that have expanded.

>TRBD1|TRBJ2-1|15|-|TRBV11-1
CASSLRQGLNNEQFF
TGTGCCAGCAGCTTACGACAGGGTCTCAACAATGAGCAGTTCTTC
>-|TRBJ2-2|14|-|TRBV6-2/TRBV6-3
CASSYKSGTGELFF
TGTGCCAGCAGTTATAAGTCCGGGACCGGGGAGCTGTTTTTT
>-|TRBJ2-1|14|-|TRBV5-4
CASTPGEAYNEQFF
TGTGCCAGCACGCCGGGAGAGGCCTACAATGAGCAGTTCTTC
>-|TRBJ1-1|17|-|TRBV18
CASSPRERGPKNTEAFF
TGTGCCAGCTCACCTAGGGAGCGGGGACCGAAAAACACTGAAGCTTTCTTT
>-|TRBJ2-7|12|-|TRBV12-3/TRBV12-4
CASSFKPGEQYF
TGTGCCAGCAGTTTCAAGCCTGGCGAGCAGTACTTC
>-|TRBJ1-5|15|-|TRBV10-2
CASSESGGSNQPQHF
TGCGCCAGCAGTGAGTCGGGCGGTAGCAATCAGCCCCAGCATTTT
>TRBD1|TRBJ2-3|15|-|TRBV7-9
CASSLTGVSSDTQYF
TGTGCCAGCAGCTTGACAGGGGTTTCTTCAGATACGCAGTATTTT
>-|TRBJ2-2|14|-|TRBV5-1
CASRPGLNTGELFF
TGCGCCAGCAGGCCTGGATTGAACACCGGGGAGCTGTTTTTT
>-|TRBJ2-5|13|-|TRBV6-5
CASSGTSQETQYF
TGTGCCAGCAGCGGGACCTCCCAAGAGACCCAGTACTTC
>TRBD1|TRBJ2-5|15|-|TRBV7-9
CASSLGQGGMKTQYF
TGTGCCAGCAGCTTGGGACAGGGTGGGATGAAGACCCAGTACTTC
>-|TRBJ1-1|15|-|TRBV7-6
CASSPAGGRDTEAFF
TGTGCCAGCAGCCCAGCGGGAGGCCGTGACACTGAAGCTTTCTTT
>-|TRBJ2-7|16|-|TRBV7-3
CASSLIWGPARYEQYF
TGTGCCAGCAGCTTAATTTGGGGGCCCGCGCGCTACGAGCAGTACTTC
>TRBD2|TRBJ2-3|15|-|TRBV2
CASSRTSGGTDTQYF
TGTGCCAGCAGCCGGACTAGCGGGGGCACAGATACGCAGTATTTT
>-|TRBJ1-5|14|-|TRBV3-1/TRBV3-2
CASSAGQSNQPQHF
TGTGCCAGCAGCGCTGGACAGAGCAATCAGCCCCAGCATTTT
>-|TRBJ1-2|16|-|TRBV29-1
CSVEDVLGSPNYGYTF
TGCAGCGTTGAAGATGTCCTGGGAAGCCCTAACTATGGCTACACCTTC
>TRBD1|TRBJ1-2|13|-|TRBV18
CASSPVRGRGYTF
TGTGCCAGCTCACCCGTTAGGGGGCGTGGCTACACCTTC
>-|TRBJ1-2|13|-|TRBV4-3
CASSQKGYYGYTF
TGCGCCAGCAGCCAAAAGGGATACTATGGCTACACCTTC
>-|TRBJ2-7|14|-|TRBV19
CASSYPGTSYEQYF
TGTGCCAGTTCGTACCCCGGGACAAGCTACGAGCAGTACTTC
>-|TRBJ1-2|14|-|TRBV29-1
CSVEDVGIGYGYTF
TGCAGCGTTGAAGATGTGGGGATTGGCTATGGCTACACCTTC
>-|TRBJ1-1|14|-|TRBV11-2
CASSLESAGLVAFF
TGTGCCAGCAGCTTAGAGTCAGCAGGTTTGGTGGCTTTCTTT
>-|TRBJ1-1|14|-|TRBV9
CASSRGLSNTEAFF
TGTGCCAGCAGCAGAGGACTGTCGAACACTGAAGCTTTCTTT
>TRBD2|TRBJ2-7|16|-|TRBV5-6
CASSSPGLAGVFEQYF
TGTGCCAGCAGCTCACCGGGACTAGCGGGAGTATTCGAGCAGTACTTC
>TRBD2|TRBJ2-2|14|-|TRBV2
CASRILASTGELFF
TGTGCCAGCAGAATACTAGCGAGCACCGGGGAGCTGTTTTTT
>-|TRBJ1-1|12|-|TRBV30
CAWSVQGTEAFF
TGTGCCTGGAGTGTCCAGGGCACTGAAGCTTTCTTT
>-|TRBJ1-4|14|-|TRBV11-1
CASSLQEGGEKLFF
TGTGCCAGCAGCTTACAGGAAGGAGGTGAAAAACTGTTTTTT
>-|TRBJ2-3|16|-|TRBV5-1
CASSLFDRGPTDTQYF
TGCGCCAGCAGCTTGTTCGACCGGGGGCCCACAGATACGCAGTATTTT
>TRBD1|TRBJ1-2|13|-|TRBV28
CASSLWTGGGYTF
TGTGCCAGCAGTTTGTGGACAGGGGGAGGCTACACCTTC
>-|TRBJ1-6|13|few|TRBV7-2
CASSLTAHSPLHF
TGTGCCAGCAGCTTAACAGCTCATTCACCCCTCCACTTT
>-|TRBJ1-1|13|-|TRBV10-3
CAISELENTEAFF
TGTGCCATCAGTGAGTTGGAGAACACTGAAGCTTTCTTT
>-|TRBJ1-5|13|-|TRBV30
CAWSGGAHQPQHF
TGTGCCTGGAGTGGGGGGGCACATCAGCCCCAGCATTTT
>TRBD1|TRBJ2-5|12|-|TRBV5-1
CASGTGDGTQYF
TGCGCCAGCGGGACAGGGGACGGGACCCAGTACTTC
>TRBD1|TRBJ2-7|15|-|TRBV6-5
CASSYGGQGLYEQYF
TGTGCCAGCAGTTACGGGGGACAGGGTCTTTACGAGCAGTACTTC
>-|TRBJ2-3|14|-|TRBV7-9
CASSLAKGTDTQYF
TGTGCCAGCAGCTTAGCAAAAGGGACAGATACGCAGTATTTT
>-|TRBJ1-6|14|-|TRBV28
CASSPGFPNSPLHF
TGTGCCAGCAGTCCAGGGTTTCCGAATTCACCCCTCCACTTT
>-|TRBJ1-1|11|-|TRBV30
CAWSVNTEAFF
TGTGCCTGGAGTGTTAACACTGAAGCTTTCTTT
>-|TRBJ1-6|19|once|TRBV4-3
CASSRTRRQPSSYNSPLHF
TGCGCCAGCAGTCGTACTAGAAGACAGCCGAGCTCCTATAATTCACCCCTCCACTTT
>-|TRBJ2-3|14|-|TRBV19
CASSIGPRTDTQYF
TGTGCCAGTAGTATAGGACCCCGCACAGATACGCAGTATTTT
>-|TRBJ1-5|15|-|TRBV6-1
CASSEGGPGNQPQHF
TGTGCCAGCAGTGAAGGGGGACCGGGCAATCAGCCCCAGCATTTT
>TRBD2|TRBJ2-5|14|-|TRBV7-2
CASSFSSGRDGQYF
TGTGCCAGCAGCTTCTCTAGCGGGCGAGATGGCCAGTACTTC
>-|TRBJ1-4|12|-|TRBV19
CASSPQTGPLFF
TGTGCCAGTAGTCCTCAAACGGGACCCCTGTTTTTT
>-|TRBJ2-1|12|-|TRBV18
CASSQVDNEQFF
TGTGCCAGCTCACAGGTCGACAATGAGCAGTTCTTC
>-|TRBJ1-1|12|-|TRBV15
CATSRGTTEAFF
TGTGCCACCAGCAGAGGGACCACTGAAGCTTTCTTT
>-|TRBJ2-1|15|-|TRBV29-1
CSVERGISSYNEQFF
TGCAGCGTTGAAAGGGGGATAAGCTCCTACAATGAGCAGTTCTTC
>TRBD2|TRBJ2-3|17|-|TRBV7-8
CASTHSSPGRKGDTQYF
TGTGCCAGCACCCATAGTTCCCCCGGGAGGAAGGGTGATACGCAGTATTTT
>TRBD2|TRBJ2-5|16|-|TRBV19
CASSAGLAGGQETQYF
TGTGCCAGTAGTGCCGGACTAGCGGGGGGGCAGGAGACCCAGTACTTC
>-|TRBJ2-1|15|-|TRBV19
CASSPSAAGTNEQFF
TGTGCCAGTAGTCCCTCCGCGGCAGGGACCAATGAGCAGTTCTTC
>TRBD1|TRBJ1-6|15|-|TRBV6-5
CASSYRDRDNSPLHF
TGTGCCAGCAGTTACCGTGACAGGGATAATTCACCCCTCCACTTT
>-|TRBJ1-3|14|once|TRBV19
CASRVGAAGNTIYF
TGTGCCAGTAGGGTGGGCGCAGCTGGAAACACCATATATTTT
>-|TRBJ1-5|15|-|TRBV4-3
CASSQDLWSNQPQHF
TGCGCCAGCAGCCAAGATTTGTGGAGCAATCAGCCCCAGCATTTT
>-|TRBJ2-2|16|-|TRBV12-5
CASGLSSGVGTGELFF
TGTGCTAGTGGTTTGTCGTCGGGGGTAGGAACCGGGGAGCTGTTTTTT